The 17 T cell receptor beta chains below were found in one sample sequenced in a study of blood T cells in healthy people across ages. A J-beta primer mix and a sample-barcoded 5' primer were used in a second PCR of roughly 6 to 12 cycles. TCRdb redid the calling of the 5' RACE reads with MiXCR, one entry per CDR3 protein. The sample has around 1,900,000 distinct CDR3 sequences, 39% seen once. Sequencing input: blood. All receptors derive from a human donor in good health.

The rearrangement links TRBV7-9 to TRBJ2-7; D is uncertain. From germline, CDR1 is SEHNR and CDR2 FQNEAQ (reference sequence). Trimming cost V 5 bases and J 3 bases, with 11 bases left between them. The CDR3 is made up of 13 amino acids. The CDR3 spells CASSPPLLYEQYF. In DNA, the CDR3 is TGTGCCAGCAGCCCGCCGCTCCTCTACGAGCAGTACTTC.

The genes are TRBV5-6 and TRBJ1-5; D not resolved. V gave up 4 bases and J gave up 7 bases, with 15 bases separating them. The CDR3 has 14 residues. The germline V gene encodes CDR1 SGHDT and CDR2 YYEEEE. The CDR3 spells CASSHRLSQQPQHF. CDR3 DNA sequence: TGTGCCAGCAGCCATCGGTTGAGTCAGCAGCCCCAGCATTTT.

V and J are TRBV12-3 or TRBV12-4 and TRBJ1-2; maybe TRBD1 (6 bases). The CDR3 spans 12 residues. V gave up 5 bases and J gave up 6 bases, with 10 bases separating them. The CDR3 coding sequence is TGTGCCAGCAGTCGTTACAGGGATGGCTACACCTTC. It codes for CASSRYRDGYTF.

The CDR3 loop reads CASSYRQKDYGYTF. CDR3 DNA sequence: TGTGCCAGCAGTTACCGACAGAAAGACTATGGCTACACCTTC. The V call is TRBV6-2 or TRBV6-3, the J call TRBJ1-2, with a possible D match to TRBD1 (5 bases). The CDR3 loop spans 14 amino acids. Trimming removed 2 bases at V and 3 bases at J, with 10 bases between. Germline lookup yields CDR1 MNHEY and CDR2 SVGEGT.

CDR3 sequence reads: CASSLGGASSGGYTF. CDR3 bases: TGTGCCAGCAGCTTAGGGGGGGCCTCCAGTGGTGGCTACACCTTC. The chain is built from TRBV7-9 and TRBJ1-2, with D possibly matching TRBD1 (6 bases). The CDR3 runs to 15 residues. Germline CDR1 is SEHNR and CDR2 is FQNEAQ (reference sequence). With 1 base removed from V and 7 bases from J, the gap between germline ends came to 16 bases.

This chain's CDR3 is CASSWVAGANVLTF. In DNA, the CDR3 is TGCGCCAGCAGCTGGGTGGCTGGGGCCAACGTCCTGACTTTC. The rearrangement uses TRBV5-1 and TRBJ2-6; D is ambiguous. The ends were cut back, 3 bases at V and 2 bases at J, with 6 bases in the middle. The germline V gene has CDR1 SGHRS and CDR2 YFSETQ. The CDR3 sequence is 14 residues long.

This clonotype has ten or more counts. V is TRBV4-3 and J is TRBJ2-7; D ambiguous. The V end lost 0 bases, the J end lost 3 bases, and 6 bases lay between the germline ends. Looked up from germline, CDR1 is LGHNA and CDR2 is YSLEER. The CDR3 spans 13 residues. This CDR3 reads CASSQDYYYEQYF. The CDR3 coding sequence is TGCGCCAGCAGCCAAGATTACTACTACGAGCAGTACTTC.

The chain joins TRBV7-2 to TRBJ1-3; D is unresolved. The V gene lost 10 bases and the J gene lost 0 bases, with 16 bases spanning the gap. Germline V gene data show CDR1 as SGHTA and CDR2 as FQGNSA. The CDR3 runs 15 residues. In DNA, the CDR3 is TGTGCCACCCGAGGGTTTGGACGCTCTGGAAACACCATATATTTT. Translated: CATRGFGRSGNTIYF.

CDR3 nucleotides: TGCAGTGCTACTTACGGACTAGCGGGGGGCCGACAGTTCTTC. This encodes CSATYGLAGGRQFF. The chain uses TRBV20-1 and TRBJ2-1; TRBD2 agrees at 14 bases. The CDR3 runs to 14 residues. The germline V gene has CDR1 DFQATT and CDR2 SNEGSKA (reference sequence). V shed 4 bases, J shed 13 bases, and the junction held 9 bases outside the gene matches.

This clonotype appeared a few times. This rearrangement joins TRBV27 to TRBJ2-5; 7 nucleotides agree with TRBD1. The J segment lost 10 bases and the V segment lost 2 bases, leaving 13 bases of the junction unmatched. The CDR3 runs 15 residues. CDR1 is MNHEY, CDR2 SMNVEV, per germline (reference sequence). CDR3 DNA sequence: TGTGCCAGCAGTTTAACTGTACAGGGGAGCGAGGACCAGTACTTC. This gives the protein CASSLTVQGSEDQYF.

In this sample, this clonotype turned up a few times. This chain connects TRBV27 to TRBJ2-7, with D uncertain. CDR1 and CDR2 from the germline V gene are MNHEY and SMNVEV (reference sequence). Trimming shortened V by 0 bases and J by 2 bases, and 8 bases separated the two germline ends. The CDR3 extends over 14 amino acids. This CDR3 reads CASSLSGLPYEQYF. The CDR3, as DNA: TGTGCCAGCAGTTTATCAGGTCTCCCCTACGAGCAGTACTTC.

The chain recombines TRBV7-3 with TRBJ2-6, with D uncertain. Per the germline V gene, CDR1 is SGHTA and CDR2 is FQGTGA. CDR3 length: 16 amino acids. Between the trimmed V and J ends, which lost 0 bases and 2 bases, there was a span of 8 bases. CDR3 sequence reads: CASSLTGSAGANVLTF. In DNA, the CDR3 is TGTGCCAGCAGCTTAACGGGCAGCGCTGGGGCCAACGTCCTGACTTTC.

The V gene is TRBV18, the J gene TRBJ1-4; D call uncertain. The CDR3 runs 13 residues. The germline V and J ends were trimmed by 3 bases and 5 bases, with 7 bases remaining between them. The V gene's germline CDR1 is KGHSH and CDR2 LQKENI. CDR3 in amino acids: CASSPIKNEKLFF. CDR3 nucleotide sequence: TGTGCCAGCTCACCCATCAAAAATGAAAAACTGTTTTTT. Variable domain in full (rest from reference TRBV18 and TRBJ1-4): NAGVMQNPRHLVRRRGQEARLRCSPMKGHSHVYWYRQLPEEGLKFMVYLQKENIIDESGMPKERFSAEFPKEGPSILRIQQVVRGDSAAYFCASSPIKNEKLFFGSGTQLSVL.

The CDR3 coding sequence is TGTGCTAGTGGTTTGGTATTGGCAGGGGGACTTGTAATAGGGTCGGACAATCAGCCCCAGCATTTT. Amino acid sequence: CASGLVLAGGLVIGSDNQPQHF. The rearrangement joins TRBV12-5 to TRBJ1-5; 7 positions match TRBD1. V dropped 0 bases and J dropped 3; count of bases not matched to a gene: 23. The CDR3 totals 22 residues. Germline V gene lookup returns CDR1 LGHNT and CDR2 FRNRAP. The whole variable domain, filled in from reference TRBV12-5 and TRBJ1-5, reads DARVTQTPRHKVTEMGQEVTMRCQPILGHNTVFWYRQTMMQGLELLAYFRNRAPLDDSGMPKDRFSAEMPDATLATLKIQPSEPRDSAVYFCASGLVLAGGLVIGSDNQPQHFGDGTRLSIL.

This rearrangement joins TRBV6-6 to TRBJ1-2, with D tentatively TRBD1 (5 bases). Germline V gene data show CDR1 as MNHNY and CDR2 as SVGAGI (reference sequence). V shed 4 bases and J shed 9 bases, with 15 bases lying between them. The CDR3 covers 13 residues. The CDR3 loop reads CASSSSWGDSYTF. In DNA form, the CDR3 reads TGTGCCAGCAGTTCCAGTTGGGGGGATAGCTACACCTTC.

This clonotype has a count of ten or more. V gene TRBV12-3 or TRBV12-4 combines with J gene TRBJ1-5; D is possibly TRBD1 (6 bases). The CDR3 runs to 13 residues. Trimming pared 5 bases from V and 4 bases from J, leaving 9 bases between. CDR3 protein: CASSARGNQPQHF. The DNA for the CDR3 is TGTGCCAGCAGTGCCAGGGGTAATCAGCCCCAGCATTTT.

This clonotype appeared a few times. This sequence joins TRBV7-2 and TRBJ2-5; a possible D gene is TRBD1 (6 bases). The J call could be wrong; TRBJ2-7 is a better fit for the DNA end. This CDR3 comprises 15 residues. Germline values: CDR1 SGHTA, CDR2 FQGNSA. CDR3 coding DNA: TGTGCCAGCAGCACATTACAGGGTCCCGGAATCGAGCAGTACTTC. Translation gives CASSTLQGPGIEQYF.